These 14 T cell receptor beta chains were all obtained from the same sample, sequenced in a study of blood T cell repertoires in COVID-19. Only in-frame clones appear in the TCRdb table, and some are missing; sequencing was by immunoSEQ multiplex PCR. The sample has some 58,000 clones; over 70% are singletons. The source material was peripheral blood. The source of these receptors is a human donor in a cohort sampled during active COVID-19.

The CDR3 region has the DNA TGTGCCAGCAGCGGTACAGGGGCCACAGATACGCAGTATTTT. Amino acids: CASSGTGATDTQYF. This chain joins TRBV5-6 and TRBJ2-3; TRBD1 matches 7 bases. V shed 4 bases and J 2 bases; nucleotides not matched to a gene: 4. The CDR3 has 14 amino acids. CDR1 SGHDT and CDR2 YYEEEE come from the germline V gene. Complete variable domain (other parts from reference TRBV5-6 and TRBJ2-3): DAGVTQSPTHLIKTRGQQVTLRCSPKSGHDTVSWYQQALGQGPQFIFQYYEEEERQRGNFPDRFSGHQFPNYSSELNVNALLLGDSALYLCASSGTGATDTQYFGPGTRLTVL.

V gene TRBV24-1 combines with J gene TRBJ2-5; D not certain. CDR1 KGHDR and CDR2 SFDVKD come from the germline V gene. V was pared by 2 bases and J by 3 bases, with 6 bases between. This CDR3 is 13 amino acids long. CDR3 residues: CATSDSYKETQYF. As DNA, the CDR3 is TGTGCCACCAGTGATTCGTACAAAGAGACCCAGTACTTC.

The chain recombines TRBV5-5 with TRBJ2-2; weak D call: TRBD1 (6 bases). V was pared by 3 bases and J by 7 bases, with 16 bases between. The CDR3 has 15 amino acids. Germline V CDR1 and CDR2: SGHKS, YYEKEE (reference sequence). The CDR3 sequence is CASSWDTTRGGELFF. Here the CDR3 DNA reads TGTGCCAGCAGCTGGGACACCACGAGGGGCGGGGAGCTGTTTTTT.

The chain combines TRBV7-8 with TRBJ2-5; TRBD1 aligns across 7 bases. The V gene end was trimmed by 2 bases and the J gene end by 2 bases; junction bases not matched to a gene: 2. Germline values: CDR1 SGHVS, CDR2 FQNEAQ. This CDR3 region has 14 residues. Here the CDR3 reads CASSLPGQQETQYF. CDR3 in DNA: TGTGCCAGCAGCTTACCGGGACAGCAAGAGACCCAGTACTTC.

This sequence joins TRBV5-4 and TRBJ2-2, with a weak D call TRBD2 (5 bases). CDR1 and CDR2 from the germline V gene are SGHNT and YYREEE (reference sequence). This CDR3 contains 16 residues. Trimming removed 4 bases from V and 1 base from J, with 14 bases in between. CDR3 region: CASSPLKRMNTGELFF. The CDR3 nucleotides are TGTGCCAGCAGCCCCCTGAAGCGGATGAACACCGGGGAGCTGTTTTTT.

This clone appeared once. V gene TRBV19 combines with J gene TRBJ2-7; 7 positions agree with TRBD1. From germline, CDR1 is LNHDA and CDR2 SQIVND (reference sequence). Trimming took 6 bases from V and 0 from J; bases not matched to a gene: 5. The CDR3 runs 14 residues. The CDR3 loop reads CASSGTATSYEQYF. The CDR3 DNA reads TGTGCCAGTAGCGGGACAGCCACCTCCTACGAGCAGTACTTC. The entire variable domain, with the rest obtained from reference TRBV19 and TRBJ2-7, is as follows: DGGITQSPKYLFRKEGQNVTLSCEQNLNHDAMYWYRQDPGQGLRLIYYSQIVNDFQKGDIAEGYSVSREKKESFPLTVTSAQKNPTAFYLCASSGTATSYEQYFGPGTRLTVT.

The chain links TRBV28 to TRBJ1-1, with TRBD1 identical over 9 bases. This CDR3 has 13 residues. With 3 bases clipped from V and 14 bases from J, the junction kept 10 bases outside the gene matches. Looked up from germline, CDR1 is MDHEN and CDR2 is SYDVKM. The CDR3 loop reads CASSFGGQGRGFF. The CDR3 coding sequence is TGTGCCAGCAGTTTTGGCGGACAGGGGCGAGGGTTCTTT.

The chain combines TRBV5-1 with TRBJ2-2; D call uncertain. CDR3 length: 14 amino acids. Per germline, CDR1 SGHRS and CDR2 YFSETQ. The germline V and J ends were trimmed by 7 bases and 0 bases, with 10 bases remaining between them. The CDR3 DNA is TGCGCCAGCGGCGACAACCCGAACACCGGGGAGCTGTTTTTT. Protein: CASGDNPNTGELFF.

This clone was seen only once. The chain links TRBV12-3 or TRBV12-4 to TRBJ1-2; TRBD1 might be the D (5 bases). The CDR3 runs 13 residues. Between the trimmed V and J ends, which lost 6 bases and 8 bases, there was a span of 16 bases. The CDR3 reads CASSRGGFNGYTF. CDR3 bases: TGTGCCAGCAGCCGGGGGGGGTTTAACGGCTACACCTTC.

The rearrangement links TRBV7-3 to TRBJ2-2; a possible D gene is TRBD2 (5 bases). V lost 4 bases, J lost 5 bases, and 11 bases lay in between. In germline, CDR1 is SGHTA, CDR2 FQGTGA. This CDR3 is built from 14 residues. CDR3 sequence reads: CASSSRGRTGELFF. CDR3 coding DNA: TGTGCCAGCAGCTCCCGGGGTAGAACCGGGGAGCTGTTTTTT. Variable domain in full (rest from reference TRBV7-3 and TRBJ2-2): GAGVSQTPSNKVTEKGKYVELRCDPISGHTALYWYRQSLGQGPEFLIYFQGTGAADDSGLPNDRFFAVRPEGSVSTLKIQRTERGDSAVYLCASSSRGRTGELFFGEGSRLTVL.

The CDR3 reads CAGGRGYNEQFF. For the CDR3, the DNA is TGTGCGGGGGGAAGGGGCTACAATGAGCAGTTCTTC. This chain uses TRBV30 with TRBJ2-1; tentatively, D is TRBD2 (6 bases). This CDR3 region has 12 residues. Germline V gene data show CDR1 as GTSNPN and CDR2 as SVGIG (reference sequence).

The V gene is TRBV15, the J gene TRBJ2-3; tentatively, D is TRBD2 (5 bases). CDR1 and CDR2 from the germline V gene are LNHNV and YYDKDF (reference sequence). V was cut by 9 bases and J by 4 bases, with 14 bases left in between. CDR3 size: 13 residues. Here the CDR3 reads CATSRASADTQYF. As DNA, the CDR3 is TGTGCCACTTCGCGGGCGTCGGCAGATACGCAGTATTTT.

The chain combines TRBV11-3 with TRBJ2-1, with 8 bases fitting TRBD2. This CDR3 contains 16 residues. V shed 4 bases and J 4 bases; nucleotides not matched to a gene: 9. Looked up from germline, CDR1 is SGHNT and CDR2 is YENEEA. For the CDR3, the DNA is TGTGCCAGCAGCTCGACAACTAGCGGCATTTACAATGAGCAGTTCTTC. Translated, it gives CASSSTTSGIYNEQFF.

The chain has TRBV6-1 and TRBJ2-2; 15 positions match TRBD2. CDR1 MNHNS and CDR2 SASEGT come from the germline V gene. The CDR3 contains 16 residues. The V gene end was trimmed by 1 base and the J gene end by 6 bases; junction bases not matched to a gene: 0. Here the CDR3 reads CASSEGTSGRAGELFF. The DNA for the CDR3 is TGTGCCAGCAGTGAAGGGACTAGCGGGAGGGCCGGGGAGCTGTTTTTT.